This entry lists 19 T cell receptor beta chains sequenced from one sample in a study of T-cell memory formation after mild COVID-19. TCRdb analysed the 5' RACE reads with MiXCR anew, one entry per CDR3 protein. The top ten hold under 15% of the sample, which has roughly 350,000 distinct CDR3 sequences, roughly 21% seen once. Sequencing was performed on PBMCs or a T cell subset sorted from them (not recorded which). These receptors originate from an adult woman who had mild COVID-19 (a few samples of this study predate the infection). Cell type and time point are not known.

The V and J genes are TRBV6-2 or TRBV6-3 and TRBJ1-4, with D unresolved. The CDR3 covers 16 residues. From germline, CDR1 is MNHEY and CDR2 SVGEGT. V lost 6 bases to trimming and J lost 0 bases, with 14 bases between them. The CDR3 nucleotides read TGTGCCAGCAGACGGCCTCACAGCGCAACTAATGAAAAACTGTTTTTT. Its translation: CASRRPHSATNEKLFF.

Only a few counts were recorded for this clonotype. CDR3 residues: CASTVWGIPEAFF. The CDR3 DNA sequence: TGTGCCAGCACAGTTTGGGGGATTCCTGAAGCTTTCTTT. The chain has TRBV28 and TRBJ1-1; D is possibly TRBD1 (5 bases). In germline, CDR1 is MDHEN, CDR2 SYDVKM. This CDR3 spans 13 amino acids. The germline V and J ends were trimmed by 7 bases and 6 bases, with 15 bases remaining between them.

The gene calls are TRBV7-9 and TRBJ2-7; D is unresolved. Trimming removed 5 bases from V and 4 bases from J, with 21 bases in between. The length of the CDR3 is 16 residues. The germline CDR1 and CDR2 sequences are SEHNR and FQNEAQ (reference sequence). The CDR3 spells CASSPRLGTARYEQYF. CDR3 DNA sequence: TGTGCCAGCAGCCCTAGGCTAGGTACAGCCCGATACGAGCAGTACTTC.

The chain recombines TRBV12-3 or TRBV12-4 with TRBJ1-1; D is undetermined. The CDR3 is made up of 15 amino acids. V was pared by 2 bases and J by 3 bases, with 13 bases between. The CDR3: CASSLLMVTDTEAFF. As DNA, the CDR3 is TGTGCCAGCAGTTTACTGATGGTTACGGACACTGAAGCTTTCTTT.

The J gene is TRBJ2-5, the V gene TRBV29-1; D gene uncertain. The germline gives CDR1 SQVTM, CDR2 ANQGSEA. The CDR3 is made up of 13 amino acids. Between the trimmed V and J ends, which lost 3 bases and 5 bases, there was a span of 13 bases. In DNA form, the CDR3 reads TGCAGCGTTGAGGCAGAAGATAGGGAGACCCAGTACTTC. It encodes CSVEAEDRETQYF.

J is TRBJ1-1 and V is TRBV5-1; perhaps TRBD1 as D (5 bases). Trimming stripped 3 bases from V and 3 bases from J, with 12 bases between. Germline-derived CDR1 and CDR2 are SGHRS and YFSETQ. The CDR3 is made up of 14 amino acids. In DNA form, the CDR3 reads TGCGCCAGCAGCTCGGGACCCTGGGACACTGAAGCTTTCTTT. This encodes CASSSGPWDTEAFF. The whole variable domain, remainder taken from reference TRBV5-1 and TRBJ1-1, is KAGVTQTPRYLIKTRGQQVTLSCSPISGHRSVSWYQQTPGQGLQFLFEYFSETQRNKGNFPGRFSGRQFSNSRSEMNVSTLELGDSALYLCASSSGPWDTEAFFGQGTRLTVV.

This clonotype occurred many times. The chain employs TRBV7-9 and TRBJ2-3; 7 positions match TRBD1. V lost 4 bases, J lost 4 bases, and 14 bases stayed unmatched. CDR1 and CDR2 from the germline V gene are SEHNR and FQNEAQ (reference sequence). The CDR3 covers 17 residues. CDR3 nucleotide sequence: TGTGCCAGCAGCTCACCACGGGACAGACGGTCCGCAGATACGCAGTATTTT. Translated: CASSSPRDRRSADTQYF. Drawing the rest from reference TRBV7-9 and TRBJ2-3, the complete variable domain is DTGVSQNPRHKITKRGQNVTFRCDPISEHNRLYWYRQTLGQGPEFLTYFQNEAQLEKSRLLSDRFSAERPKGSFSTLEIQRTEQGDSAMYLCASSSPRDRRSADTQYFGPGTRLTVL.

V gene TRBV5-1 combines with J gene TRBJ2-1; D remains ambiguous. This CDR3 region has 16 residues. CDR1 and CDR2 (germline): SGHRS, YFSETQ. The V and J ends lost 0 bases and 4 bases respectively, with 14 bases between them. Written as DNA, the CDR3 is TGCGCCAGCAGCTTGGAATATCTCCGGTGGTACAATGAGCAGTTCTTC. It is translated as CASSLEYLRWYNEQFF.

The CDR3 region is CSVVPSPYNGETQYF. For the CDR3, the DNA is TGCAGCGTTGTCCCCTCTCCCTATAATGGGGAGACCCAGTACTTC. The chain couples TRBV29-1 to TRBJ2-5; D is ambiguous. V was trimmed by 4 bases and J by 5 bases, leaving 20 bases between them. Germline values: CDR1 SQVTM, CDR2 ANQGSEA. This CDR3 is 15 amino acids long.

The V gene is TRBV6-5, the J gene TRBJ2-7, with D maybe TRBD2 (5 bases). The ends were cut back, 0 bases at V and 0 bases at J, with 15 bases in the middle. The CDR3 length is 17 residues. The germline CDR1 and CDR2 sequences are MNHEY and SVGAGI. The CDR3, as DNA: TGTGCCAGCAGTTACTCGCGGGCTCACTTAAGCTCCTACGAGCAGTACTTC. Translation: CASSYSRAHLSSYEQYF.

The chain has TRBV20-1 and TRBJ2-5; 11 nucleotides line up with TRBD2. Germline trimming cut 5 bases from V and 1 base from J; bases unmatched to any gene: 6. There are 15 residues in the CDR3. CDR1 and CDR2 (germline): DFQATT, SNEGSKA (reference sequence). CDR3 region: CSAHPGLAVQETQYF. The DNA of the CDR3 is TGCAGTGCTCACCCGGGACTAGCGGTCCAAGAGACCCAGTACTTC.

In its sample, this clonotype was seen a few times. As DNA, the CDR3 is TGTGCCAGCAGCGTAGGCGGGACAGCGCAATATGGCTACACCTTC. Its protein is CASSVGGTAQYGYTF. The J gene is TRBJ1-2, the V gene TRBV9; 7 bases agree with TRBD1. V gave up 0 bases and J gave up 5 bases; unmatched junction bases: 7. Germline assignment: CDR1 SGDLS and CDR2 YYNGEE. The CDR3 length is 15 residues.

CDR3 nucleotide sequence: TGTGCCAGCAGCTTAGCCTCCACCGAATGGACTGAAGCTTTCTTT. It encodes CASSLASTEWTEAFF. The chain couples TRBV11-2 to TRBJ1-1; D not resolved. The CDR3 consists of 15 residues. Germline V CDR1 and CDR2: SGHAT, FQNNGV. Trimming stripped 1 base from V and 5 bases from J, with 14 bases between.

In its sample, this clonotype was seen a few times. The rearrangement links TRBV14 to TRBJ2-7; D not resolved. Trimming took off 1 base at V and 6 bases at J, with 10 bases between the two ends. CDR1 and CDR2 from the germline V gene are SGHDN and FVKESK. The CDR3 consists of 13 residues. The CDR3 DNA reads as TGTGCCAGCAGCCAAGGGACGGGCACCGAGCAGTACTTC. Translating it yields CASSQGTGTEQYF.

This clonotype was observed at least ten times. V usage is TRBV6-6 and J usage is TRBJ1-1, with TRBD1 matching 9 bases. The germline V gene has CDR1 MNHNY and CDR2 SVGAGI (reference sequence). J gave up 0 bases and V 2 bases, and 4 bases lay outside the gene matches. This CDR3 contains 16 residues. The DNA for the CDR3 is TGTGCCAGCAGTTACCCGGACAGGGGTCTGAACACTGAAGCTTTCTTT. It encodes CASSYPDRGLNTEAFF.

This clonotype occurred a few times. The limits of the CDR3 on the DNA are not certain, so only TCRdb's listed CDR3 is given. The V call is TRBV21-1, the J call TRBJ2-1; the listed D gene, TRBD2, was not tested against the DNA. TRBV21-1 is a documented pseudogene. The CDR3 is 18 residues long, counting both termini. CDR3 sequence: CASSKVGSGSLTRNEQFF.

CDR3 loop: CATSDKKRVTSTDTQYF. The CDR3 bases are TGTGCCACCAGTGACAAAAAGCGGGTTACGTCCACAGATACGCAGTATTTT. The chain carries TRBV24-1 and TRBJ2-3; a possible D gene is TRBD2 (6 bases). V was trimmed by 4 bases and J by 2 bases, leaving 18 bases between them. The V gene's germline CDR1 is KGHDR and CDR2 SFDVKD. The CDR3 is 17 amino acids.

A few counts support this clonotype. Here the CDR3 reads CSASRAGSSEKLFF. The CDR3 coding sequence is TGCAGTGCGAGTAGGGCAGGAAGCTCTGAAAAACTGTTTTTT. V usage is TRBV20-1 and J usage is TRBJ1-4; D is ambiguous. V shed 6 bases and J shed 7 bases, with 18 bases lying between them. The germline CDR1 and CDR2 sequences are DFQATT and SNEGSKA (reference sequence). The length of the CDR3 is 14 residues.

The CDR3 region has the DNA TGCAGTGCGAGACCTCAATGGGGGGTCGGAGATACGCAGTATTTT. It encodes CSARPQWGVGDTQYF. The J gene is TRBJ2-3, the V gene TRBV20-1, with D possibly TRBD2 on 6 matching bases. The CDR3 has 15 residues. V lost 6 bases, J lost 5 bases, and 21 bases lay in between. CDR1 is DFQATT and CDR2 is SNEGSKA in the germline V gene (reference sequence).